The 5 T cell receptor beta chains below all came from one sample that was sequenced in a study of cytomegalovirus exposure and HLA in healthy donors. Both 60 Vbeta primers and 13 Jbeta primers went into the PCR. Generated by immunoSEQ multiplex PCR, the TCRdb table keeps only in-frame clones and is missing some. The sample consists of tens of thousands of clones, over 60% of them appearing once. The specimen was PBMCs. All receptors come from a boy aged 5-17 years in good health and CMV-seropositive.

J is TRBJ2-3 and V is TRBV7-3, with D perhaps matching TRBD2 (6 bases). From germline, CDR1 is SGHTA and CDR2 FQGTGA. The CDR3 covers 17 residues. Trimming removed 4 bases at V and 3 bases at J, with 20 bases between. Here the CDR3 DNA reads TGTGCCAGCAGCTCCACGGGAGTCTCTCTACGGACAGATACGCAGTATTTT. This translates into CASSSTGVSLRTDTQYF.

The rearrangement links TRBV18 to TRBJ1-1; 7 nucleotides align to TRBD1. The trim removed 1 base at V and 6 bases at J, leaving 20 bases unmatched. The germline CDR1 and CDR2 sequences are KGHSH and LQKENI. The CDR3 is 19 residues long. Here the CDR3 DNA reads TGTGCCAGCTCACCACGGTCAAACAGGGGTTCGACGGATTCGCCTGAAGCTTTCTTT. Protein sequence: CASSPRSNRGSTDSPEAFF.

CDR3 nucleotides: TGTGCCAGCAGTAACCTGGGACAGGGTGGCTATGGCTACACCTTC. As protein: CASSNLGQGGYGYTF. This chain links TRBV6-1 with TRBJ1-2, with 9 positions matching TRBD1. CDR3 size: 15 residues. In germline, CDR1 is MNHNS, CDR2 SASEGT. Trimming removed 5 bases from V and 4 bases from J; junction bases left unmatched: 8.

The rearrangement joins TRBV6-5 to TRBJ2-1; TRBD2 matches at 12 bases. There are 15 residues in the CDR3. Looked up from germline, CDR1 is MNHEY and CDR2 is SVGAGI. Trimming took 6 bases from V and 6 from J; bases not matched to a gene: 6. In nucleotides, the CDR3 is TGTGCCAGCAGCTCGGGACTAGCGGGTTTCAATGAGCAGTTCTTC. Translating it yields CASSSGLAGFNEQFF.

The chain uses TRBV4-1 and TRBJ1-1; possible D gene TRBD1, 5 bases. Germline lookup yields CDR1 MGHRA and CDR2 YSYEKL. The V end was cut by 1 base, the J end by 5 bases, with 17 bases between. CDR3 length: 16 residues. This chain's CDR3 is CASSQVDVRGRTEAFF. CDR3 nucleotide sequence: TGCGCCAGCAGCCAAGTCGACGTAAGGGGCCGGACTGAAGCTTTCTTT.